Below, 25 T cell receptor beta chains from the same sample are listed, as sequenced in a study of tumor-infiltrating lymphocytes in oesophageal squamous cell carcinoma (dated by TCRdb to the mid-2010s). Library preparation used PCR. This sample was sequenced with an Illumina HiSeq 2000. TCRdb reworked the public reads: Q25 trimming with fastp, MiXCR clone assembly, productive beta chains retained. Under each unique CDR3 protein, matching rows form one entry showing the most common genes and DNA. The sample table shows under 20,000 distinct CDR3 sequences, and 40% are seen once. About 6.8% of the sample rests with the top ten. The sample comprised blood. The receptors here all came from a male donor with esophageal squamous cell carcinoma.

This rearrangement joins TRBV7-9 to TRBJ2-5; a possible D gene is TRBD2 (5 bases). This CDR3 has 14 residues. Germline CDR1 and CDR2: SEHNR and FQNEAQ (reference sequence). V lost 3 bases, J lost 3 bases, and 11 bases lay in between. The CDR3, as DNA: TGTGCCAGCAGCTTCTACCGGGATAAAGAGACCCAGTACTTC. It translates to CASSFYRDKETQYF.

This clonotype occurred a few times. The chain recombines TRBV7-6 with TRBJ2-1; 7 bases agree with TRBD2. The trim removed 6 bases at V and 2 bases at J, leaving 7 bases unmatched. CDR1 and CDR2 (germline): SGHVS, FNYEAQ. The CDR3 contains 15 residues. The CDR3 loop is CASSPPGGTYNEQFF. The CDR3, as DNA: TGTGCCAGCAGTCCTCCGGGGGGAACCTACAATGAGCAGTTCTTC.

V usage is TRBV7-8 and J usage is TRBJ2-3, with 10 bases fitting TRBD1. CDR1 SGHVS and CDR2 FQNEAQ come from the germline V gene. Trimming at V came to 5 bases and at J to 4 bases, leaving 6 bases not matched to a gene. This CDR3 spans 15 amino acids. The CDR3 DNA sequence: TGTGCCAGCAGCAACCGGGACAGGGGTGCAGATACGCAGTATTTT. Translated, it gives CASSNRDRGADTQYF.

A remark on this clonotype: Because it lacks the conserved phenylalanine or tryptophan at the end, this CDR3 is likely a read error. Because the CDR3's place on the DNA is in doubt, the DNA is left out and the CDR3 is given as listed by TCRdb. This chain connects TRBV6-1 to TRBJ2-5; whether TRBD1, the table's D call, matches the DNA was not checked. Germline V gene sequence: CDR1 MNHNS, CDR2 SASEGT. The CDR3 is made up of 16 amino acids, end residues included. This CDR3 reads CASSLRDRGRGYTFGS.

The chain uses TRBV28 and TRBJ2-5; the D is unclear. CDR3 length: 13 residues. Deletions cut 4 bases from V and 0 bases from J, with 6 bases between. Germline lookup yields CDR1 MDHEN and CDR2 SYDVKM. The CDR3 DNA reads as TGTGCCAGCAGTTCCGGCAACCAAGAGACCCAGTACTTC. This encodes CASSSGNQETQYF.

This clonotype appeared a few times. Being one base from a much bigger clone, this may be a read error. This chain links TRBV6-1 with TRBJ2-1, with unresolved D. Germline CDR1 and CDR2: MNHNS and SASEGT. V lost 5 bases and J lost 10, with 9 bases in between. This CDR3 is 11 amino acids long. This chain's CDR3 is CASSNTYEQFF. CDR3 DNA sequence: TGTGCCAGCAGTAACACCTACGAGCAGTTCTTC.

Only a few counts were recorded for this clonotype. Possible read error: a much larger clone is one base away. The V call is TRBV27, the J call TRBJ1-5, with unresolved D. This CDR3 is built from 12 residues. Germline V gives CDR1 MNHEY, CDR2 SMNVEV (reference sequence). The ends were cut back, 8 bases at V and 6 bases at J, with 11 bases in the middle. CDR3 residues: CASGFRTQPQHF. The CDR3 DNA reads TGTGCCAGCGGATTTCGGACTCAGCCCCAGCATTTT.

This clonotype is medium-sized within its sample. The chain joins TRBV7-2 to TRBJ2-3; D not certain. V was shortened by 2 bases and J by 4 bases, with 10 bases between the two germline ends. The CDR3 covers 14 residues. Per the germline V gene, CDR1 is SGHTA and CDR2 is FQGNSA. The CDR3 loop is CASSLFFTPDTQYF. CDR3 DNA: TGTGCCAGCAGCTTATTTTTCACGCCAGATACGCAGTATTTT.

This clonotype was picked up many times. The DNA of the CDR3 is TGTGCCAGCAGCTTGGGGAACGGTATCTCCTACGAGCAGTACTTC. Translating it yields CASSLGNGISYEQYF. The J gene is TRBJ2-5, the V gene TRBV5-6; no clear D. The end of the DNA is better explained by TRBJ2-7, so the J call may be wrong. This CDR3 is built from 15 residues. Per the germline V gene, CDR1 is SGHDT and CDR2 is YYEEEE.

The rearrangement links TRBV7-8 to TRBJ2-1; D not certain. V was trimmed by 2 bases and J by 3 bases, leaving 5 bases between them. Germline-derived CDR1 and CDR2 are SGHVS and FQNEAQ. This CDR3 spans 13 amino acids. In DNA, the CDR3 is TGTGCCAGCAGCTTAAGTCACTACAATGAGCAGTTCTTC. It translates to CASSLSHYNEQFF.

The chain links TRBV5-1 to TRBJ2-3, with 8 nucleotides matching TRBD2. The CDR3 totals 14 residues. V was clipped by 4 bases and J by 6 bases; unmatched bases: 7. In germline, CDR1 is SGHRS, CDR2 YFSETQ. CDR3 sequence (DNA): TGCGCCAGCAGCATTAGCGGGAACCTGGATACGCAGTATTTT. It yields the protein CASSISGNLDTQYF.

The gene calls are TRBV7-4 and TRBJ1-4, with 8 positions matching TRBD1. Unmatched junction bases numbered 11, after V lost 5 bases and J lost 3 bases. There are 17 residues in the CDR3. In germline, CDR1 is SGHVT, CDR2 SQSDAQ. The CDR3 here is CASSTTDQGAANEKLFF. The CDR3 DNA reads as TGTGCCAGCAGCACCACTGACCAGGGGGCAGCTAATGAAAAACTGTTTTTT.

This clonotype was detected only a few times. The conserved phenylalanine or tryptophan normally closing the CDR3 is absent here, so this likely arose from a read error. It is unclear where the CDR3 begins or ends on the DNA, so no DNA is shown, and the CDR3 is as TCRdb lists it. The J gene is TRBJ2-6, the V gene TRBV28; TRBD1, the D gene given by the table, was not confirmed from the DNA. Both ends counted, the CDR3 spans 15 residues. CDR1 MDHEN and CDR2 SYDVKM come from the germline V gene. CDR3 residues: CASSGEGVYEQYFGA.

V gene TRBV7-2 combines with J gene TRBJ2-7, with TRBD2 matching 8 bases. Near its end, the DNA agrees better with TRBJ2-1, so the J call may be wrong. This CDR3 comprises 15 residues. Germline values: CDR1 SGHTA, CDR2 FQGNSA. CDR3 region: CASSRSGSSYNEQFF. As DNA, the CDR3 is TGTGCCAGCAGCCGGAGCGGGAGCTCCTACAATGAGCAGTTCTTC.

This clonotype was found many times. The chain links TRBV5-1 to TRBJ2-5, with 9 bases matching TRBD1. The V gene end was trimmed by 2 bases and the J gene end by 4 bases; junction bases not matched to a gene: 6. Germline assignment: CDR1 SGHRS and CDR2 YFSETQ. This CDR3 comprises 15 residues. The CDR3 bases are TGCGCCAGCAGCTTACAGGGGGCGGCAGGAGAGACCCAGTACTTC. Protein product: CASSLQGAAGETQYF.

Details on this clonotype: The conserved final phenylalanine or tryptophan is absent from the CDR3, which likely points to a read error. No DNA is shown, since the ends of the CDR3 on it are uncertain; the CDR3 is the one TCRdb lists. V usage is TRBV7-2 and J usage is TRBJ2-6; the table's D call of TRBD1 was not tested on the DNA. Germline lookup yields CDR1 SGHTA and CDR2 FQGNSA. From its first to its last residue, the CDR3 has 16 amino acids. The CDR3: CASSWGGAQETQYFGA.

There are many counts of this clonotype. The chain joins TRBV6-1 to TRBJ2-7; 9 bases fit TRBD1. This CDR3 comprises 14 residues. V shed 4 bases and J 5 bases; nucleotides not matched to a gene: 6. Germline V gives CDR1 MNHNS, CDR2 SASEGT. In DNA, the CDR3 is TGTGCCAGCAGTGGAGGGACAGGGTTGGACGAGCAGTACTTC. It codes for CASSGGTGLDEQYF.

In its sample, this clonotype ranks as medium-sized. The chain carries TRBV7-9 and TRBJ2-1; D not certain. There are 19 residues in the CDR3. V lost 3 bases and J 1 base, leaving 22 bases between the germline ends. The germline gives CDR1 SEHNR, CDR2 FQNEAQ (reference sequence). The DNA for the CDR3 is TGTGCCAGCAGCTTCCTAATTCCGTATGACTTGTGGTCCTACAATGAGCAGTTCTTC. It specifies CASSFLIPYDLWSYNEQFF.

This clonotype was seen only a few times. As the CDR3 is not closed by the conserved phenylalanine or tryptophan, this likely results from a read error. It is unclear where the CDR3 begins or ends on the DNA, so no DNA is shown, and the CDR3 is as TCRdb lists it. The rearrangement uses TRBV7-8 and TRBJ2-7; the table's TRBD1 call for D was not verified on the DNA. The CDR3 is 17 residues long, counting both termini. Per the germline V gene, CDR1 is SGHVS and CDR2 is FQNEAQ. The CDR3: CASSLSGQGWYGYTFGS.

The gene calls are TRBV20-1 and TRBJ2-3, with 13 bases identical to TRBD2. The J call may be incorrect, as the DNA end agrees better with TRBJ2-1. The CDR3 contains 18 residues. Germline V gene sequence: CDR1 DFQATT, CDR2 SNEGSKA (reference sequence). In nucleotides, the CDR3 is TGCAGTGCTACAACTAGCGGGAGGGCCTTAACCCCCTACAATGAGCAGTTCTTC. This encodes CSATTSGRALTPYNEQFF.

Many counts were recorded for this clonotype. The chain combines TRBV12-3 or TRBV12-4 with TRBJ2-7; 7 bases fit TRBD2. CDR3 length equals 14 residues. The junction had 9 bases not matched to a gene; V was cut back by 5 bases and J by 5 bases. CDR3: CASSTPGGRNEQYF. The CDR3 nucleotides are TGTGCCAGCAGTACCCCGGGGGGTAGGAACGAGCAGTACTTC.

J is TRBJ2-1 and V is TRBV11-1; 8 bases align to TRBD1. The J call may be mistaken, given a closer DNA end match to TRBJ2-5. The CDR3 spans 16 residues. Germline V gives CDR1 SGHAT, CDR2 FQDESV (reference sequence). CDR3 amino acids: CASSLEGRGLLETQYF. The CDR3 DNA is TGTGCCAGCAGCTTAGAGGGCAGGGGGCTTTTGGAGACCCAGTACTTC.

This clonotype is classed as medium-sized (0.01 to 0.1%). V and J are TRBV7-6 and TRBJ2-7; D perhaps matches TRBD2 (5 bases). V lost 5 bases to trimming and J lost 2 bases, with 13 bases between them. Germline CDR1 SGHVS, CDR2 FNYEAQ. This CDR3 region has 14 residues. In DNA form, the CDR3 reads TGTGCCAGCAGCCCCGGTAGCGTTACCTACGAGCAGTACTTC. Translated: CASSPGSVTYEQYF. The full variable domain, completed using reference TRBV7-6 and TRBJ2-7, is GAGVSQSPRYKVTKRGQDVALRCDPISGHVSLYWYRQALGQGPEFLTYFNYEAQQDKSGLPNDRFSAERPEGSISTLTIQRTEQRDSAMYRCASSPGSVTYEQYFGPGTRLTVT.

J is TRBJ2-4 and V is TRBV7-6, with 8 bases aligning to TRBD2. The end of the DNA aligns better with TRBJ2-1, so the J call may be wrong. Germline lookup yields CDR1 SGHVS and CDR2 FNYEAQ. CDR3 size: 12 residues. The CDR3 loop reads CASSFSGTEQFF. The CDR3 region has the DNA TGTGCCAGCAGCTTTAGCGGGACCGAGCAGTTCTTC.

The rearrangement uses TRBV24-1 and TRBJ2-5; D possibly corresponds to TRBD1 (5 bases). The germline V and J ends were trimmed by 3 bases and 1 base, with 11 bases remaining between them. The germline gives CDR1 KGHDR, CDR2 SFDVKD. The CDR3 is made up of 15 amino acids. CDR3 protein: CATSDGRVSQETQYF. Here the CDR3 DNA reads TGTGCCACCAGTGATGGCAGGGTGTCCCAAGAGACCCAGTACTTC.